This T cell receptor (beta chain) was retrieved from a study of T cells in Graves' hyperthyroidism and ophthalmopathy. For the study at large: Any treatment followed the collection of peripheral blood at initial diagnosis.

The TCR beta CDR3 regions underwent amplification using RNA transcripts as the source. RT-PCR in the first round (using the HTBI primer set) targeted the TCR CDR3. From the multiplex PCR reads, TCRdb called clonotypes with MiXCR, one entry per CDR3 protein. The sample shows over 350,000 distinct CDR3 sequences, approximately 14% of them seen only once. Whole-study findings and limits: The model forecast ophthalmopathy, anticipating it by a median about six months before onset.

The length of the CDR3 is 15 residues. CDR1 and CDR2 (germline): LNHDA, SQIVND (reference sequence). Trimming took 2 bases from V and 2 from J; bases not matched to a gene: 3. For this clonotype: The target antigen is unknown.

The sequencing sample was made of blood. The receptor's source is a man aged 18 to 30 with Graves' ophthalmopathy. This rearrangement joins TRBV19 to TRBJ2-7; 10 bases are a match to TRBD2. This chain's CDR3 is CASSIKAGGPYEQYF. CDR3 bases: TGTGCCAGTAGTATAAAAGCGGGAGGGCCCTACGAGCAGTACTTC.